The 18 T cell receptor beta chains below were found in one sample sequenced in a study of T cells in Graves' hyperthyroidism and ophthalmopathy. TCR beta CDR3 regions were amplified from RNA. First-round RT-PCR of the TCR CDR3 relied on the HTBI primer set. TCRdb called the multiplex PCR reads again in MiXCR, with one record for every CDR3 protein. This sample yields 540,000 or so distinct CDR3 sequences, of which approximately 14% are seen a single time; about 7% belongs to the top ten. Sequencing used blood. These receptors were taken from a woman aged 25 to 39 with Graves' hyperthyroidism.

This clonotype came up many times. This chain links TRBV20-1 with TRBJ1-2; 10 bases map to TRBD1. The CDR3 covers 15 residues. Per the germline V gene, CDR1 is DFQATT and CDR2 is SNEGSKA (reference sequence). Trimming cost V 0 bases and J 6 bases; bases outside gene matches: 7. The CDR3: CSARDPRQGADGYTF. The DNA for the CDR3 is TGCAGTGCTAGAGATCCCAGACAGGGGGCGGATGGCTACACCTTC.

This clonotype was seen many times. This chain links TRBV5-1 with TRBJ2-5; D call uncertain. Germline CDR1 and CDR2: SGHRS and YFSETQ. V was pared by 0 bases and J by 0 bases, with 9 bases between. This CDR3 contains 15 residues. The CDR3 nucleotides read TGCGCCAGCAGCTTGGTCGGCGGAGACCAAGAGACCCAGTACTTC. Translated, it gives CASSLVGGDQETQYF.

This clonotype showed up many times. The chain is built from TRBV6-2 or TRBV6-3 and TRBJ1-2; no reliable D call. This CDR3 comprises 15 residues. Trimming shortened V by 2 bases and J by 8 bases, and 18 bases separated the two germline ends. In germline, CDR1 is MNHEY, CDR2 SVGEGT. This CDR3 reads CASSYPRVGSGGYTF. Written as DNA, the CDR3 is TGTGCCAGCAGTTACCCCCGTGTGGGGTCTGGCGGCTACACCTTC.

This clonotype was counted ten times or more. The rearrangement links TRBV28 to TRBJ2-5, with 8 bases that match TRBD2. CDR3 size: 15 residues. Germline CDR1 MDHEN, CDR2 SYDVKM. V shed 0 bases, J shed 1 base, and the junction held 1 base outside the gene matches. The CDR3 region has the DNA TGTGCCAGCAGTTTATGGACTAGCGTCCAAGAGACCCAGTACTTC. Its translation: CASSLWTSVQETQYF. Variable domain in full (rest from reference TRBV28 and TRBJ2-5): DVKVTQSSRYLVKRTGEKVFLECVQDMDHENMFWYRQDPGLGLRLIYFSYDVKMKEKGDIPEGYSVSREKKERFSLILESASTNQTSMYLCASSLWTSVQETQYFGPGTRLLVL.

The chain uses TRBV7-9 and TRBJ1-1, with TRBD1 matching 8 bases. Germline V gene data show CDR1 as SEHNR and CDR2 as FQNEAQ (reference sequence). CDR3 length: 18 amino acids. Germline trimming cut 2 bases from V and 5 bases from J; bases unmatched to any gene: 16. The CDR3 nucleotides are TGTGCCAGCAGCTTACTCCCCCCCCAGGGGGCAATATTTACTGAAGCTTTCTTT. Its protein is CASSLLPPQGAIFTEAFF.

The J gene is TRBJ2-2, the V gene TRBV7-9; 13 bases map to TRBD2. There are 19 residues in the CDR3. After removal of 5 bases from V and 0 bases from J, the junction contained 9 bases not matched to a gene. From germline, CDR1 is SEHNR and CDR2 FQNEAQ (reference sequence). CDR3 loop: CASSLLTSGRLSNTGELFF. CDR3 nucleotides: TGTGCCAGCAGCCTCCTGACTAGCGGGAGGCTTTCGAACACCGGGGAGCTGTTTTTT.

In the case of this clonotype: No conserved phenylalanine or tryptophan ends this CDR3, so it is likely a read error. The chain recombines TRBV20-1 with TRBJ2-5; maybe TRBD1 (5 bases). The ends were cut back, 3 bases at V and 2 bases at J, with 10 bases in the middle. Per the germline V gene, CDR1 is DFQATT and CDR2 is SNEGSKA (reference sequence). CDR3 length equals 13 residues. CDR3 amino acids: CSARMDKQETQYL. The DNA for the CDR3 is TGCAGTGCTAGGATGGACAAACAAGAGACCCAGTACTTA.

The rearrangement links TRBV20-1 to TRBJ2-3; 13 bases map to TRBD2. CDR1 is DFQATT, CDR2 SNEGSKA, per germline (reference sequence). Unmatched junction bases numbered 11, after V lost 2 bases and J lost 3 bases. The CDR3 extends over 18 amino acids. CDR3 amino acids: CSARSSAGTSGITDTQYF. CDR3 DNA sequence: TGCAGTGCTAGATCCAGTGCCGGGACTAGCGGGATAACAGATACGCAGTATTTT.

V is TRBV6-1 and J is TRBJ1-4, with 11 bases that match TRBD1. Unmatched junction bases numbered 7, after V lost 5 bases and J lost 8 bases. CDR1 is MNHNS and CDR2 is SASEGT in the germline V gene. CDR3 length: 15 amino acids. The CDR3 region has the DNA TGTGCCAGCAGTTGCCGGGGACAGGGGGTCGAAAAACTGTTTTTT. Amino acids: CASSCRGQGVEKLFF.

The table lists this clonotype with many counts. The chain couples TRBV20-1 to TRBJ2-7; 9 nucleotides match TRBD2. The germline gives CDR1 DFQATT, CDR2 SNEGSKA (reference sequence). This CDR3 has 16 amino acids. The V gene end was trimmed by 3 bases and the J gene end by 2 bases; junction bases not matched to a gene: 11. The CDR3 coding sequence is TGCAGTGCTAGTCCTACCGGGACTAGCTTTGCCTACGAGCAGTACTTC. It encodes CSASPTGTSFAYEQYF.

The sample holds many counts of this clonotype. The chain has TRBV29-1 and TRBJ1-1; D gene uncertain. Germline loops: CDR1 SQVTM, CDR2 ANQGSEA. Between the trimmed V and J ends, which lost 3 bases and 6 bases, there was a span of 11 bases. The CDR3 spans 12 residues. The CDR3: CSVEGGEPEAFF. The CDR3 region has the DNA TGCAGCGTTGAGGGCGGGGAGCCTGAAGCTTTCTTT.

This clonotype was seen only a few times. The V call is TRBV7-7, the J call TRBJ2-1, with 11 bases fitting TRBD2. The V segment lost 5 bases and the J segment 9 bases; nucleotides outside the gene matches: 9. Germline CDR1 is SSHAT and CDR2 is FNYEAQ (reference sequence). The CDR3 contains 15 residues. The CDR3 loop reads CASSQLAGGIGEQFF. Written as DNA, the CDR3 is TGTGCCAGCAGCCAATTAGCGGGAGGGATCGGTGAGCAGTTCTTC.

This chain's CDR3 is CASSFKHDYEQYF. For the CDR3, the DNA is TGTGCCAGCAGTTTTAAACACGATTACGAGCAGTACTTC. The V and J genes are TRBV27 and TRBJ2-7, with D hard to call. From germline, CDR1 is MNHEY and CDR2 SMNVEV (reference sequence). The CDR3 is made up of 13 amino acids. V gave up 3 bases and J gave up 4 bases, with 10 bases separating them.

This clonotype was counted at least ten times. V usage is TRBV5-6 and J usage is TRBJ2-3; D is perhaps TRBD1 (6 bases). V lost 2 bases and J 3 bases, leaving 13 bases between the germline ends. CDR1 is SGHDT and CDR2 is YYEEEE in the germline V gene. The CDR3 is made up of 15 amino acids. CDR3 in amino acids: CASSLGQFQTDTQYF. CDR3 sequence (DNA): TGTGCCAGCAGCTTAGGACAGTTTCAGACAGATACGCAGTATTTT. The full variable domain, with the rest looked up from reference TRBV5-6 and TRBJ2-3, is DAGVTQSPTHLIKTRGQQVTLRCSPKSGHDTVSWYQQALGQGPQFIFQYYEEEERQRGNFPDRFSGHQFPNYSSELNVNALLLGDSALYLCASSLGQFQTDTQYFGPGTRLTVL.

As DNA, the CDR3 is TGTGCCAGCAGCCGGGGACAGGGTTGGACCGGGGAGCTGTTTTTT. Translating it yields CASSRGQGWTGELFF. The chain recombines TRBV7-3 with TRBJ2-2; 9 bases match TRBD1. CDR1 and CDR2 (germline): SGHTA, FQGTGA. The CDR3 runs to 15 residues. Trimming removed 5 bases from V and 5 bases from J; junction bases left unmatched: 6.

This clonotype was observed a few times. The chain employs TRBV29-1 and TRBJ2-4; 8 nucleotides line up with TRBD1. V shed 4 bases and J 10 bases; nucleotides not matched to a gene: 12. Germline V lookup: CDR1 SQVTM, CDR2 ANQGSEA. The CDR3 runs 14 residues. The CDR3 nucleotides read TGCAGCGTTGTGGCGGACAGGGTAGATGCAATTCAGTACTTC. It specifies CSVVADRVDAIQYF. The full variable domain, its missing parts supplied by reference TRBV29-1 and TRBJ2-4, is SAVISQKPSRDICQRGTSLTIQCQVDSQVTMMFWYRQQPGQSLTLIATANQGSEATYESGFVIDKFPISRPNLTFSTLTVSNMSPEDSSIYLCSVVADRVDAIQYFGAGTRLSVL.

This clonotype was counted only a few times. The conserved closing phenylalanine or tryptophan is absent in this CDR3, likely reflecting a read error. The chain recombines TRBV29-1 with TRBJ1-1; 8 bases line up with TRBD1. CDR3 size: 12 residues. CDR1 is SQVTM and CDR2 is ANQGSEA in the germline V gene. The J segment lost 1 base and the V segment lost 7 bases, leaving 2 bases of the junction unmatched. CDR3 sequence (DNA): TGCAGCGGGCAGGGGGCGAACACTGAAGCTTTCCTT. It encodes CSGQGANTEAFL.

This clonotype was recorded many times. The rearrangement joins TRBV20-1 to TRBJ2-5, with TRBD2 matching over 7 bases. The V gene end was trimmed by 3 bases and the J gene end by 1 base; junction bases not matched to a gene: 11. Germline lookup yields CDR1 DFQATT and CDR2 SNEGSKA (reference sequence). CDR3 length: 16 amino acids. DNA for the CDR3: TGCAGTGCTAGGTCTGCTGTGGGGGGGTTCCAAGAGACCCAGTACTTC. Translation gives CSARSAVGGFQETQYF.